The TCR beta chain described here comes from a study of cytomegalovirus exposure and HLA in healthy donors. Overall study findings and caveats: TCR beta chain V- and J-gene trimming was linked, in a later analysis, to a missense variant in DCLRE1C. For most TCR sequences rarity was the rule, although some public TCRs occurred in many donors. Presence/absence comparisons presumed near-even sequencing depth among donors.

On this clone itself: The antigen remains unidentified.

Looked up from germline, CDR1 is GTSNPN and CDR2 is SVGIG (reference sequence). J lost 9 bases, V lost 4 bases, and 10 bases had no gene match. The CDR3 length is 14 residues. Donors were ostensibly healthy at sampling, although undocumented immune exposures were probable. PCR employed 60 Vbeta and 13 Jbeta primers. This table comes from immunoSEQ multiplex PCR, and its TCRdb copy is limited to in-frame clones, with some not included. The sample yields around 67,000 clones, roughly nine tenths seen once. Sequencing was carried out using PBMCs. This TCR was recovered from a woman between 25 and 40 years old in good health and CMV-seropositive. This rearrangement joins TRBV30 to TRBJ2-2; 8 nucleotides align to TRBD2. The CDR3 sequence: CAWKRERLARELFF. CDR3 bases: TGTGCCTGGAAACGTGAAAGACTAGCGAGGGAGCTGTTTTTT.